This T cell receptor (beta chain) was identified in a study of blood T cell repertoires in COVID-19. Background on the study: Italy, Spain and the United States were the sources of the convalescent and acute COVID-19 samples. In each case, the material was cDNA or gDNA derived from T cells, B-cell-depleted T cells, or PBMCs.

V lost 0 bases, J lost 9 bases, and 10 bases lay in between. This CDR3 is 13 amino acids long. Germline lookup yields CDR1 SGHRS and CDR2 YFSETQ. Authors' methods: Using reference gene primer amplification, nucleated cell counts were estimated. Data came from immunoSEQ multiplex PCR; TCRdb stores just in-frame clones and leaves some out. That table supplies the V and J calls and clone size; D and trimming were determined from the DNA. In the table there are around 140,000 clones, 87% of which are singletons. Sequenced material: peripheral blood. The chain links TRBV5-1 to TRBJ1-5; no clear D gene. This sequence was found in a man in his fifties with active COVID-19. The CDR3 region has the DNA TGCGCCAGCAGCTTGGACGGTTTTGGGCCCCAGCATTTT. Amino acids: CASSLDGFGPQHF.